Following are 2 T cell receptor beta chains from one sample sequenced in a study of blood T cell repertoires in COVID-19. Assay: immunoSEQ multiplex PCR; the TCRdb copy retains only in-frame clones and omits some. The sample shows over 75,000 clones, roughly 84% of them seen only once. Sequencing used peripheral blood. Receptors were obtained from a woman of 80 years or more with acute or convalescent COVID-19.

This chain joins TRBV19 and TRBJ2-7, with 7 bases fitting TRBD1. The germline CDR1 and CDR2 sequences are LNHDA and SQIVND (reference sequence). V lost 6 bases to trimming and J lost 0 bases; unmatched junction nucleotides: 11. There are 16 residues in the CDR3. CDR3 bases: TGTGCCAGTAGAACAAAACACAGGGGAAGCTCCTACGAGCAGTACTTC. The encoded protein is CASRTKHRGSSYEQYF.

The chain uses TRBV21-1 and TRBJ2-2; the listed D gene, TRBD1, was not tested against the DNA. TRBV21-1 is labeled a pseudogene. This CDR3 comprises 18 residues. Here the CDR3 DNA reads TGTGCCAGCAGCAAAGTGACTGGGACAGGGGCAGTCACCGGGGAGCTGTTTTTT. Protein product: CASSKVTGTGAVTGELFF.